The 3 T cell receptor beta chains given below trace back to one sample, sequenced in a study. TCRdb re-called the 5' RACE reads with MiXCR, one entry per CDR3 protein. The sample shows nearly 55,000 distinct CDR3 sequences, 24% of them seen only once. Sequencing used tumor-infiltrating naive CD4+ T cells sorted from the breast tumor. Noted subset: naive CD4+ T cells, CD4+CD45RA+CD25-. These receptors were taken from a female donor with breast cancer.

This clonotype appeared a few times. The rearrangement joins TRBV4-1 to TRBJ2-7; D remains ambiguous. The germline V and J ends were trimmed by 3 bases and 3 bases, with 15 bases remaining between them. The germline gives CDR1 MGHRA, CDR2 YSYEKL. This CDR3 region has 15 residues. The CDR3 bases are TGCGCCAGCAGCCATGCCGAGAAAGGTGTCTACGAGCAGTACTTC. This encodes CASSHAEKGVYEQYF.

V is TRBV27 and J is TRBJ2-3, with 8 bases identical to TRBD1. The J segment lost 3 bases and the V segment lost 2 bases, leaving 10 bases of the junction unmatched. Germline assignment: CDR1 MNHEY and CDR2 SMNVEV (reference sequence). This CDR3 region has 17 residues. The CDR3 loop reads CASSLQSRGQRTDTQYF. The CDR3 DNA reads as TGTGCCAGCAGTTTACAATCCAGGGGGCAAAGGACAGATACGCAGTATTTT.

The sample holds many counts of this clonotype. The chain couples TRBV7-9 to TRBJ2-1; D is unclear. The length of the CDR3 is 15 residues. Germline V CDR1 and CDR2: SEHNR, FQNEAQ (reference sequence). Trimming cost V 5 bases and J 0 bases, with 11 bases left between them. The CDR3 DNA is TGTGCCAGCAGCCCCTCTTCTAGCTCCTACAATGAGCAGTTCTTC. Translation gives CASSPSSSSYNEQFF.